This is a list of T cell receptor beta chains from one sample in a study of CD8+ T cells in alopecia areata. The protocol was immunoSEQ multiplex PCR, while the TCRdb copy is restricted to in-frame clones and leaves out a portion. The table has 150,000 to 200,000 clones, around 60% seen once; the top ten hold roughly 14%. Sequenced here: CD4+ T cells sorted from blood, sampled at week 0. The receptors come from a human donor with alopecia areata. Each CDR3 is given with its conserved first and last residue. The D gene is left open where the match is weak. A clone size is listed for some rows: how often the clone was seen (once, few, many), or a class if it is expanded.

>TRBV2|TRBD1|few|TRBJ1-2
CASIPWTGFDGYTF
TGTGCCAGCATTCCCTGGACAGGGTTTGACGGCTACACCTTC
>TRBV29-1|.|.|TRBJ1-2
CSVQTAHAYGYTF
TGCAGCGTCCAGACAGCCCACGCCTATGGCTACACCTTC
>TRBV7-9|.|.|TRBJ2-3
CASSLGQADTQYF
TGTGCCAGCAGCTTAGGCCAAGCAGATACGCAGTATTTT
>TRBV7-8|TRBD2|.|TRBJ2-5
CASSFGTSRETQYF
TGTGCCAGCAGCTTCGGGACTAGCAGGGAGACCCAGTACTTC
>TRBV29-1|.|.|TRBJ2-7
CSVELRYGQYEQYF
TGCAGCGTTGAGCTCAGGTATGGGCAATACGAGCAGTACTTC
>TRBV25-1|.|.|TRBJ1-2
CASSEYVGAGYTF
TGTGCCAGCAGTGAATACGTAGGTGCTGGCTACACCTTC
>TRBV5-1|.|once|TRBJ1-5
CASSLSTDQPQHF
TGCGCCAGCAGCTTGTCCACCGATCAGCCCCAGCATTTT
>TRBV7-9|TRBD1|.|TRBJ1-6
CASSSSGGSPLHF
TGTGCCAGCAGCTCTTCAGGGGGCTCACCCCTCCACTTT
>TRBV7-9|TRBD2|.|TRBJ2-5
CASRPRTSGVETQYF
TGTGCCAGCAGACCTAGAACTAGCGGGGTTGAGACCCAGTACTTC
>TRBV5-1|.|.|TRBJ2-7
CASSGTYEQYF
TGCGCCAGCAGCGGGACCTACGAGCAGTACTTC
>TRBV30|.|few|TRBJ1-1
CACTKDTGSTEAFF
TGTGCCTGTACCAAAGATACAGGGAGCACTGAAGCTTTCTTT
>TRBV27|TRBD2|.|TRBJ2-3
CASSWTSVLTDTQYF
TGTGCCAGCAGTTGGACTAGCGTTTTGACAGATACGCAGTATTTT
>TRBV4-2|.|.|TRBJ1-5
CASSQDGGNQPQHF
TGTGCCAGCAGCCAAGATGGAGGGAATCAGCCCCAGCATTTT
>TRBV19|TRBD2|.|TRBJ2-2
CASSIIGFLAGGQNTGELFF
TGTGCCAGTAGTATCATAGGGTTCCTAGCGGGGGGCCAGAACACCGGGGAGCTGTTTTTT
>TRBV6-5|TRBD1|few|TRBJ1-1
CASSRPGQANTEAFF
TGTGCCAGCAGCCGGCCGGGACAGGCGAACACTGAAGCTTTCTTT
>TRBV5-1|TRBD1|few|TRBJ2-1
CASSFGQGAYNEQFF
TGCGCCAGCAGCTTCGGACAGGGGGCTTACAATGAGCAGTTCTTC
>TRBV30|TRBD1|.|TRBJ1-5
CAGGDGTGIQPQHF
TGTGCCGGAGGGGACGGGACAGGGATTCAGCCCCAGCATTTT
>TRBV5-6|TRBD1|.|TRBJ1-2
CASSSRTGHLHYGYTF
TGTGCCAGCAGCTCGCGGACAGGTCATTTGCACTATGGCTACACCTTC
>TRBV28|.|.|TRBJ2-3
CASSMSTDTQYF
TGTGCCAGCAGTATGAGCACAGATACGCAGTATTTT
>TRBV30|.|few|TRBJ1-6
CAMDMDTRGTLHF
TGTGCGATGGACATGGACACCCGGGGCACCCTCCACTTT
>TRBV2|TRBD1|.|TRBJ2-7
CASSAGTGGSYEQYF
TGTGCCAGCAGTGCCGGGACAGGGGGATCCTACGAGCAGTACTTC
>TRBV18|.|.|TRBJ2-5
CASSQLRQETQYF
TGTGCCAGCTCACAGCTGCGGCAAGAGACCCAGTACTTC
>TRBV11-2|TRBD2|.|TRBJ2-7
CASSLEVAGGPYEQYF
TGTGCCAGCAGCTTAGAAGTAGCGGGGGGACCATACGAGCAGTACTTC
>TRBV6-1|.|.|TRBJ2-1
CASTAHLSNEQFF
TGTGCCAGCACCGCCCACCTATCCAATGAGCAGTTCTTC
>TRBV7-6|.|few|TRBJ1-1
CASSSQTANTEAFF
TGTGCCAGCAGTTCTCAGACAGCCAACACTGAAGCTTTCTTT
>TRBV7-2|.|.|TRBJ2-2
CASSYTGLAGELFF
TGTGCCAGCAGCTACACCGGACTCGCCGGGGAGCTGTTTTTT
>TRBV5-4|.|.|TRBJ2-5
CASSLPDIGQETQYF
TGTGCCAGCAGCTTGCCCGATATTGGCCAAGAGACCCAGTACTTC
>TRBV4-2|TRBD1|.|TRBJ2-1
CASSPSGTGDNEQFF
TGTGCCAGCAGCCCGTCCGGGACAGGTGACAATGAGCAGTTCTTC
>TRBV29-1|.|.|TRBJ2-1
CSGRWGAYNEQFF
TGCAGCGGCCGCTGGGGAGCCTACAATGAGCAGTTCTTC
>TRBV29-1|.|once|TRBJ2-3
CSVAPTESTDTQYF
TGCAGCGTCGCCCCGACAGAAAGCACAGATACGCAGTATTTT
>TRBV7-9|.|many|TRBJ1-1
CASSLALGAGNTEAFF
TGTGCCAGCAGCTTAGCGCTGGGGGCGGGGAACACTGAAGCTTTCTTT
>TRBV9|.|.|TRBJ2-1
CASSVDTYNEQFF
TGTGCCAGCAGCGTAGACACCTACAATGAGCAGTTCTTC
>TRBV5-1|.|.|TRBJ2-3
CASSFLGVVADTQYF
TGCGCCAGCAGCTTTCTTGGCGTCGTGGCAGATACGCAGTATTTT
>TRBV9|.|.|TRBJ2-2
CASSVPGHTVGELFF
TGTGCCAGCAGCGTACCGGGACATACTGTCGGGGAGCTGTTTTTT
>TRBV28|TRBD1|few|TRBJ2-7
CASNHGQGAREQYF
TGTGCCAGCAACCACGGACAGGGGGCCCGTGAGCAGTACTTC
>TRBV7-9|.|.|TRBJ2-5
CASSLVGSRRWETQYF
TGTGCCAGCAGCTTAGTGGGCTCCCGACGATGGGAGACCCAGTACTTC
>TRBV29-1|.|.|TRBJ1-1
CSVAGAGTEAFF
TGCAGCGTCGCCGGGGCCGGCACTGAAGCTTTCTTT
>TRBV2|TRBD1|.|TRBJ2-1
CASRGTGAGEQFF
TGTGCCAGCCGGGGGACAGGTGCCGGTGAGCAGTTCTTC
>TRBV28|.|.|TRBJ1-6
CASSPGLRGVAPLHF
TGTGCCAGCAGTCCAGGACTCCGAGGCGTAGCACCCCTCCACTTT
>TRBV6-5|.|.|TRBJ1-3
CASSQRGTIYF
TGTGCCAGCAGCCAAAGGGGCACCATATATTTT
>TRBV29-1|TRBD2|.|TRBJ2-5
CSVDSAGGRETQYF
TGCAGCGTTGATTCCGCGGGGGGGAGAGAGACCCAGTACTTC
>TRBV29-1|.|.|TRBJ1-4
CSVVGTSTNEKLFF
TGCAGCGTTGTGGGGACTTCAACTAATGAAAAACTGTTTTTT
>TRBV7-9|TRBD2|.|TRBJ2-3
CASSLDSGGDTQYF
TGTGCCAGCAGCTTGGACAGCGGGGGCGATACGCAGTATTTT
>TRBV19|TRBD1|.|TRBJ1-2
CASSVDPTGYYGYTF
TGTGCCAGTAGTGTGGACCCGACAGGGTACTATGGCTACACCTTC
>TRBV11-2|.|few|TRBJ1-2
CASSARDGPYGYTF
TGTGCCAGCAGCGCCCGGGACGGACCCTATGGCTACACCTTC
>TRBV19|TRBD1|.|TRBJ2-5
CASSRTGGRQETQYF
TGTGCCAGTAGTCGAACAGGGGGCCGTCAAGAGACCCAGTACTTC
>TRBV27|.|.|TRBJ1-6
CASSLYGGESLHF
TGTGCCAGCAGTTTATATGGAGGGGAATCCCTCCACTTT
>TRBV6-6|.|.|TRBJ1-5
CASSYSLDQPQHF
TGTGCCAGCAGTTACTCTTTGGATCAGCCCCAGCATTTT
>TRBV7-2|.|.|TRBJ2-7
CASSPAHEQYF
TGTGCCAGCAGCCCAGCCCACGAGCAGTACTTC
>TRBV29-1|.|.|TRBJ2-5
CSLDAGGETQYF
TGCAGCCTGGACGCGGGTGGGGAGACCCAGTACTTC
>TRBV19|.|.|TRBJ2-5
CASSISPYGRETQYF
TGTGCCAGTAGTATCTCCCCATACGGGCGGGAGACCCAGTACTTC
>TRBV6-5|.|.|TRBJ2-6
CAIGESGANVLTF
TGTGCCATCGGGGAGTCTGGGGCCAACGTCCTGACTTTC
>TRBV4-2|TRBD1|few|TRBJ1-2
CASSPGTGVEGYTF
TGTGCCAGCAGCCCGGGGACAGGAGTGGAGGGCTACACCTTC
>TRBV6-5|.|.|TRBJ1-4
CASSYRGAAVEKLFF
TGTGCCAGCAGTTACCGGGGGGCCGCGGTCGAAAAACTGTTTTTT
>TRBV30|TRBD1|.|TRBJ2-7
CACSGQGAGEQYF
TGTGCCTGTTCGGGACAGGGGGCCGGCGAGCAGTACTTC
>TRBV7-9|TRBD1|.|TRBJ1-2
CASSSDLGTGKYGYTF
TGTGCCAGCAGCTCCGACCTCGGGACAGGGAAATATGGCTACACCTTC